The source of this TCR beta chain is a study of cytomegalovirus exposure and HLA in healthy donors. General study results and limits: A later analysis found TCR association rates differed by HLA locus, highest for DRB1 and lowest for HLA-C.

Primers included in the PCR were 60 Vbeta and 13 Jbeta primers. The repertoire was sequenced with immunoSEQ multiplex PCR; TCRdb's copy has only in-frame clones and lacks some. The top ten hold less than 1.2% of the sample, which has 150,000 to 200,000 clones, roughly 72% seen once. Sampled while nominally healthy, donors likely had unrecorded immune exposures. On this clone itself: No antigen is known for it. Other nucleotide sequences in the sample specify the same CDR3.

This clonotype was obtained from a middle-aged woman in good health and CMV-seronegative. Sequenced sample: PBMCs.

CDR3 in amino acids: CSVGPPGGGKYEQYF. CDR3 nucleotides: TGCAGCGTGGGCCCCCCTGGGGGGGGCAAGTACGAGCAGTACTTC. The chain carries TRBV29-1 and TRBJ2-7, with D possibly being TRBD2 (7 bases). The CDR3 extends over 15 amino acids. Germline CDR1 is SQVTM and CDR2 is ANQGSEA. V gave up 6 bases and J gave up 4 bases, with 22 bases separating them.